These T cell receptor beta chains were read from a single sample in a study of cytomegalovirus exposure and HLA in healthy donors. Only in-frame clones appear in the TCRdb table, and some are missing; sequencing was by immunoSEQ multiplex PCR. Among 130,000 to 150,000 clones listed, roughly 80% were seen once. Input material: PBMCs. These receptors were collected from a man aged 35 to 55 in good health and CMV-seropositive. The CDR3 runs from the conserved cysteine through the conserved F or W.

j_call,v_call,cdr3_aa
TRBJ2-1,TRBV7-3,CASSLRGGSSYNEQFF
TRBJ1-2,TRBV7-2,CASSPTTNYGYTF
TRBJ2-3,TRBV13,CASSLETDTQYF
TRBJ2-1,TRBV6-5,CASSPLGGYNEQFF
TRBJ2-1,TRBV6-1,CASTLAGGPHNEQFF
TRBJ1-2,TRBV27,CASSPTRQANPYGYTF
TRBJ2-2,TRBV11-2,CASSGGLSGHTGELFF
TRBJ1-4,TRBV18,CASESPGIGEKLFF
TRBJ2-7,TRBV2,CASSDGPGDSSYEQYF
TRBJ2-7,TRBV6-1,CASTRTGDYEQYF
TRBJ1-2,TRBV5-1,CASSPGQGPYGYTF
TRBJ1-1,TRBV5-1,CASNISRTPKNTEAFF
TRBJ2-1,TRBV27,CASSFRLAGALDNEQFF
TRBJ2-5,TRBV19,CASSLGQQETQYF
TRBJ2-7,TRBV5-1,CASSLAGDSAYEQYF
TRBJ1-2,TRBV6-1,CASSTPGGFGGYTF
TRBJ2-5,TRBV6-5,CASKQTGLETQYF
TRBJ2-7,TRBV9,CASSVTPGLAYEQYF
TRBJ2-2,TRBV27,CASSSSSGSINTGELFF
TRBJ1-3,TRBV4-3,CASSQALQGTGNTIYF
TRBJ2-2,TRBV2,CASSDPTWKGVTGELFF
TRBJ1-2,TRBV7-2,CASSPQTGGRDGYTF
TRBJ2-5,TRBV27,CASSSTYETGTQYF
TRBJ1-1,TRBV29-1,CSVVLTGYSDTEAFF
TRBJ2-4,TRBV9,CASSVGPGGKNIQYF
TRBJ2-7,TRBV7-8,CASSLTRGEQYF
TRBJ2-6,TRBV2,CASDPRDSGANVLTF
TRBJ1-5,TRBV5-1,CASSPMTGSNQPQHF
TRBJ2-1,TRBV28,CANSSQGAGGSYNEQFF
TRBJ1-3,TRBV9,CASSDSPGTRSSGNTIYF
TRBJ2-2,TRBV2,CASTGLAGAGELFF
TRBJ2-1,TRBV7-9,CASSAETGLNEQFF
TRBJ2-5,TRBV6-1,CASSERVSETQYF
.,TRBV21-1,CASGRQGYEQYF
TRBJ2-3,TRBV19,CASSIASGYTDTQYF
TRBJ2-7,TRBV6-1,CASRPTRDSYEQYF
TRBJ2-7,TRBV18,CASSPRGVGRSDCYEQYF
TRBJ2-7,TRBV7-9,CASSLKREGYEQYF
TRBJ2-7,TRBV6-5,CASSVSGSASYEQYF
TRBJ2-1,TRBV5-3,CARSSLAGGNEQFF
TRBJ2-2,TRBV4-1,CASSQQGLAGGTGELFF
TRBJ2-1,TRBV11-2,CASSLGGLAALGDNEQFF
TRBJ2-7,TRBV6-1,CASVLSGHSYEQYF
TRBJ2-1,TRBV7-2,CASSPGSGRGYEQFF
TRBJ2-7,TRBV6-1,CASTEEGGPYEQYF